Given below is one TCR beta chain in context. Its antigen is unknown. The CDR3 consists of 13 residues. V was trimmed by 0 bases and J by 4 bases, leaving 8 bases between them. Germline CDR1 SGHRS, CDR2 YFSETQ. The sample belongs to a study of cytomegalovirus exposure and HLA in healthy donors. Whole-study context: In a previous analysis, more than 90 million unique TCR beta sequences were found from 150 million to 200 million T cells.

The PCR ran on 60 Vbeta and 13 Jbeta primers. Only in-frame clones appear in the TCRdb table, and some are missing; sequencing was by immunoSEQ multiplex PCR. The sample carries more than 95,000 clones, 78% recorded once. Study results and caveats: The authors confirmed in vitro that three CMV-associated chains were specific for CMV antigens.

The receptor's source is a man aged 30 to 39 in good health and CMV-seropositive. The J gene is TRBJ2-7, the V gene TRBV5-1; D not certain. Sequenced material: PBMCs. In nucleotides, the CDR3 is TGCGCCAGCAGCTTGGTGGCTCAATACGAGCAGTACTTC. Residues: CASSLVAQYEQYF.